This record looks at one T cell receptor beta chain sequence and its context. Its specificity is unknown. The data derive from a study of T cell repertoires in ileal Crohn's disease. Study context: At surgery, around 36% of patients smoked, with median disease duration roughly 7.2 years. About half received postoperative treatment, roughly ten with thiopurines and some 19 anti-TNF. General study points: Active smokers at surgery had more clonal expansions than non-smokers. Mucosal expansions were suggested to be mainly CD8 T cells.

This CDR3 spans 14 amino acids. V lost 6 bases, J lost 7 bases, and 7 bases stayed unmatched. The germline CDR1 and CDR2 sequences are SNHLY and FYNNEI. Only in-frame clones appear in the TCRdb table, and some are missing; sequencing was by immunoSEQ multiplex PCR. Of roughly 30,000 clones detected, roughly 78% appear once; the ten largest clones hold under 20%. The chain is built from TRBV2 and TRBJ1-5, with 9 nucleotides matching TRBD1. Material: ileal tissue. This TCR came from an adult with Crohn's disease. CDR3 nucleotide sequence: TGTGCCAGCAGAGTTGACAGGGGGGGACAGCCCCAGCATTTT. This sequence encodes CASRVDRGGQPQHF.